These 14 T cell receptor beta chains were sequenced from one sample in a study of beta chain features in type 1 diabetes. General observations from the study: Researchers report that Type 1 diabetes patients had moderately but significantly shorter TCRB CDR3s across all four CD4+ subsets.

These receptors' targets are unknown. The sequenced template was cDNA made from the entire isolated RNA. Profiled with immunoSEQ multiplex PCR; TCRdb holds only in-frame clones, not every one. The table lists 150,000 to 200,000 clones, approximately 62% of them singletons. Material for sequencing was naive CD4+ T cells from blood. The receptors were sampled from a man younger than 45 with type 1 diabetes.

The rearrangement uses TRBV30 and TRBJ1-1; 9 bases match TRBD1. Germline lookup yields CDR1 GTSNPN and CDR2 SVGIG (reference sequence). This CDR3 comprises 14 residues. The trim removed 2 bases at V and 4 bases at J, leaving 5 bases unmatched. CDR3 protein: CAWSRDRGITEAFF. The CDR3 nucleotides read TGTGCCTGGAGTCGAGACAGGGGGATCACTGAAGCTTTCTTT.

This clone was seen once. This chain joins TRBV13 and TRBJ1-6, with D unresolved. This CDR3 is built from 16 residues. Trimming shortened V by 5 bases and J by 0 bases, and 11 bases separated the two germline ends. Germline values: CDR1 PRHDT, CDR2 FYEKMQ (reference sequence). CDR3 sequence: CASSQHRSSYNSPLHF. In DNA, the CDR3 is TGTGCCAGCAGCCAACACCGAAGCTCCTATAATTCACCCCTCCACTTT. Based on the CDR3 plus reference TRBV13 and TRBJ1-6, the full variable domain is AAGVIQSPRHLIKEKRETATLKCYPIPRHDTVYWYQQGPGQDPQFLISFYEKMQSDKGSIPDRFSAQQFSDYHSELNMSSLELGDSALYFCASSQHRSSYNSPLHFGNGTRLTVT.

The chain links TRBV5-1 to TRBJ2-3; TRBD2 agrees at 11 bases. J was trimmed by 5 bases and V by 6 bases; bases with no gene match: 5. Germline CDR1 reads SGHRS; CDR2 reads YFSETQ. This CDR3 comprises 14 residues. The CDR3 DNA reads TGCGCCAGCACGGGGACTAGCGGACAAGATACGCAGTATTTT. It is translated as CASTGTSGQDTQYF.

The J gene is TRBJ2-2, the V gene TRBV9; no definite D call. Germline V lookup: CDR1 SGDLS, CDR2 YYNGEE. V lost 0 bases to trimming and J lost 6 bases, with 12 bases between them. The CDR3 covers 15 residues. CDR3 residues: CASSVGPFSAGELFF. The DNA for the CDR3 is TGTGCCAGCAGCGTAGGCCCCTTTTCGGCCGGGGAGCTGTTTTTT.

The chain uses TRBV7-2 and TRBJ1-2; D gene uncertain. The CDR3 has 14 residues. Trimming removed 3 bases from V and 7 bases from J, with 15 bases in between. Germline CDR1 reads SGHTA; CDR2 reads FQGNSA. The CDR3 spells CASSFNEGAFGYTF. The CDR3, as DNA: TGTGCCAGCAGCTTCAATGAGGGCGCATTTGGCTACACCTTC.

The CDR3 DNA follows: TGTGCCAGCAGTTACCTGATAGGAAGGCAACAGTACTTC. This codes for CASSYLIGRQQYF. The chain joins TRBV6-6 to TRBJ2-7; D is unresolved. Germline loops: CDR1 MNHNY, CDR2 SVGAGI (reference sequence). Trimming pared 2 bases from V and 10 bases from J, leaving 15 bases between. The CDR3 spans 13 residues.

In this sample, this clone turned up once. The genes are TRBV14 and TRBJ1-5; D call uncertain. Germline values: CDR1 SGHDN, CDR2 FVKESK. The V gene lost 1 base and the J gene lost 5 bases, with 6 bases spanning the gap. This CDR3 has 13 residues. The CDR3 sequence: CASSQGRDQPQHF. CDR3 DNA sequence: TGTGCCAGCAGCCAAGGACGGGATCAGCCCCAGCATTTT.

V gene TRBV7-2 combines with J gene TRBJ2-7; 9 bases line up with TRBD1. The length of the CDR3 is 15 residues. V lost 3 bases, J lost 3 bases, and 6 bases stayed unmatched. Germline V gene sequence: CDR1 SGHTA, CDR2 FQGNSA. Here the CDR3 DNA reads TGTGCCAGCAGCTTCAGGACAGGGGTTGACTACGAGCAGTACTTC. Its protein product is CASSFRTGVDYEQYF.

This chain joins TRBV7-2 and TRBJ2-3, with 9 positions matching TRBD2. The CDR3 is 16 amino acids. Per germline, CDR1 SGHTA and CDR2 FQGNSA. The V and J ends lost 5 bases and 3 bases, in that order; junction bases with no gene match: 9. CDR3 loop: CASSRASGALTDTQYF. CDR3 DNA sequence: TGTGCCAGCAGCAGAGCTAGCGGGGCCCTGACAGATACGCAGTATTTT.

This chain connects TRBV7-2 to TRBJ2-1; TRBD2 agrees at 10 bases. In germline, CDR1 is SGHTA, CDR2 FQGNSA. This CDR3 is built from 15 residues. Unmatched junction bases numbered 12, after V lost 7 bases and J lost 9 bases. CDR3 sequence reads: CASTDTGLALGEQFF. The CDR3 nucleotides read TGTGCCAGCACCGACACGGGACTAGCGTTAGGTGAGCAGTTCTTC.

This clone was picked up a small number of times. CDR3 loop: CASSPTGAGNTIYF. The CDR3 bases are TGTGCCAGCAGCCCGACAGGGGCTGGAAACACCATATATTTT. The genes are TRBV7-2 and TRBJ1-3, with TRBD1 matching 8 bases. V shed 5 bases and J 2 bases; nucleotides not matched to a gene: 2. This CDR3 region has 14 residues. Germline-derived CDR1 and CDR2 are SGHTA and FQGNSA.

This chain links TRBV4-3 with TRBJ2-5, with 7 positions matching TRBD2. The germline V gene encodes CDR1 LGHNA and CDR2 YSLEER. The CDR3 consists of 13 residues. With V trimmed by 4 bases and J by 13 bases, 12 bases remained unmatched. This CDR3 reads CASSPRAGGGRYF. The CDR3 coding sequence is TGCGCCAGCAGCCCCCGAGCCGGGGGAGGGCGGTACTTC.

The chain is built from TRBV14 and TRBJ2-1; D perhaps matches TRBD1 (5 bases). V dropped 1 base and J dropped 6 bases, with 16 bases sitting between them. The CDR3 has 16 amino acids. CDR1 and CDR2 from the germline V gene are SGHDN and FVKESK. The CDR3 sequence is CASSQVQVWGPNEQFF. The CDR3 nucleotides read TGTGCCAGCAGCCAAGTACAGGTTTGGGGCCCCAATGAGCAGTTCTTC.

A few counts support this clone. This sequence joins TRBV20-1 and TRBJ2-1; D remains unclear. The V gene's germline CDR1 is DFQATT and CDR2 SNEGSKA (reference sequence). Trimming left V 3 bases short and J 6 bases short, with 6 bases between. CDR3 length: 11 amino acids. The CDR3 sequence: CSASAPNEQFF. The DNA for the CDR3 is TGCAGTGCTAGTGCACCCAATGAGCAGTTCTTC.